A selection of T cell receptor beta chains follows, all from one sample in a study of T cell responses to AZD1222 COVID-19 vaccine. TCRdb's table, derived via immunoSEQ multiplex PCR, lists solely in-frame clones and lacks some. The sample has 73,000 or so clones, about nine tenths seen once. The material was peripheral blood, obtained on day 0 of AZD1222 vaccination. The receptors derive from an adult in good health. Both conserved end residues are part of each CDR3. A D gene is named only where the DNA matches it firmly. Size is omitted from some rows. Given values are once, few, many or a class for expanded clones.

J gene | V gene | clone size | D gene | CDR3 DNA | CDR3 protein
TRBJ2-7 | TRBV3-1/TRBV3-2 | - | - | TGTGCCAGCAGCCCGGGGACATCCCTTTACGAGCAGTACTTC | CASSPGTSLYEQYF
TRBJ2-7 | TRBV4-1 | few | TRBD2 | TGCGCCAGCAGCCAGGCTTCTAGCGGGCTGAACTACGAGCAGTACTTC | CASSQASSGLNYEQYF
TRBJ2-3 | TRBV6-4 | once | - | TGTGCCAGCAGTGACCGACAGGGCACAGATACGCAGTATTTT | CASSDRQGTDTQYF
TRBJ2-7 | TRBV7-2 | few | - | TGTGCCAGCAGCTTATTTCCTCGGGGCGACATGGGGGAGCAGTACTTC | CASSLFPRGDMGEQYF
TRBJ2-1 | TRBV28 | - | - | TGTGCCAGCAGCTTGGACATCAACCGGAGGAATGAGCAGTTCTTC | CASSLDINRRNEQFF
TRBJ1-6 | TRBV3-1/TRBV3-2 | - | - | TGTGCCAGCAGCCCGGAGGGTTCACCCCTCCACTTT | CASSPEGSPLHF
TRBJ1-2 | TRBV29-1 | - | TRBD1 | TGCAGCGCCTTGACAGGGGACTATGGCTACACCTTC | CSALTGDYGYTF
TRBJ1-4 | TRBV7-2 | - | TRBD1 | TGTGCCAGCAGCCGGACCGGGACAGTCAATGAAAAACTGTTTTTT | CASSRTGTVNEKLFF
TRBJ2-7 | TRBV11-2 | - | TRBD2 | TGTGCCAGCAGCTTAGATCTCGTAGCGGGAACCTACGAGCAGTACTTC | CASSLDLVAGTYEQYF
TRBJ2-3 | TRBV5-1 | - | - | TGCGCCAGCAGCTTGAGGGGATTAGCCCCAGATACGCAGTATTTT | CASSLRGLAPDTQYF
TRBJ1-1 | TRBV30 | once | - | TGTGCCTGGACAGGATCGAGCACTGAAGCTTTCTTT | CAWTGSSTEAFF
TRBJ2-1 | TRBV13 | - | - | TGTGCCAGCAGCTTTGGGACTCAGGGGGTCGGGGAGCAGTTCTTC | CASSFGTQGVGEQFF
TRBJ1-4 | TRBV6-1 | - | - | TGTGCCAGCAGTGAAGCGCTGGGGGTCCCTAATGAAAAACTGTTTTTT | CASSEALGVPNEKLFF
TRBJ1-6 | TRBV18 | - | - | TGTGCCAGCTCACGTCTTAATTCACCCCTCCACTTT | CASSRLNSPLHF
TRBJ1-2 | TRBV5-5 | - | - | TGTGCCAGCAGCACCCAGCGGGACTATGGCTACACCTTC | CASSTQRDYGYTF
TRBJ1-5 | TRBV27 | - | - | TGTGCCAGCAGTTTAAGCCGGAGCAATCAGCCCCAGCATTTT | CASSLSRSNQPQHF
TRBJ2-5 | TRBV24-1 | - | - | TGTGCCACCAGTGCCTTTGAGAGGGCTGAGACCCAGTACTTC | CATSAFERAETQYF
TRBJ2-3 | TRBV29-1 | - | - | TGCAGCGTCGCAATCACAGATACGCAGTATTTT | CSVAITDTQYF
TRBJ2-3 | TRBV9 | - | TRBD1 | TGTGCCAGCAGCGGGGGGCCCACAGGGGGTGTTCTAGATACGCAGTATTTT | CASSGGPTGGVLDTQYF